This record looks at one TCR beta chain sequence and its context. The germline V gene encodes CDR1 MNHEY and CDR2 SMNVEV (reference sequence). Trimming shortened V by 2 bases and J by 2 bases, and 25 bases separated the two germline ends. The CDR3 spans 19 residues. The entry originates in a study of blood T cell repertoires in COVID-19. Looking at the study overall: Collection of acute and convalescent COVID-19 samples took place in the United States, Italy and Spain. Sources were T cells, B-cell-depleted T cells, or PBMCs; the material itself was cDNA or gDNA.

Per the original data handling: Counts of nucleated cells, estimated from reference gene primer amplification, were obtained. Produced via immunoSEQ multiplex PCR; TCRdb's table is partial and in-frame only. V, J and clone size are taken as reported in that table, and D and trimming were inferred from the DNA itself. The table lists around 200,000 clones, 70% to 90% of them singletons. This chain joins TRBV27 and TRBJ2-7; possibly TRBD1 for D (6 bases). Input material: peripheral blood. This clonotype was obtained from a man aged 25 to 45 with acute or convalescent COVID-19. CDR3: CASSLMRSGPNRATYEQYF. CDR3 coding DNA: TGTGCCAGCAGTTTAATGAGGTCTGGTCCGAACAGGGCGACCTACGAGCAGTACTTC.